This TCR beta chain was sequenced for a study of cytomegalovirus exposure and HLA in healthy donors. Findings and caveats of the study: TCR beta chains numbering some 160 were designated cytomegalovirus-associated.

Germline CDR1 SGHTS, CDR2 YDEGEE. Trimming shortened V by 1 base and J by 1 base, and 15 bases separated the two germline ends. This CDR3 has 17 amino acids. In the PCR, 60 Vbeta and 13 Jbeta primers were used. TCRdb keeps only in-frame clones here, not all; method: immunoSEQ multiplex PCR. Of 150,000 to 200,000 clones in the sample, 80% were seen once. Comments on this clone: Its antigen is unidentified.

This receptor was obtained from a woman in her forties in good health and CMV-seronegative. The chain is built from TRBV5-8 and TRBJ1-5, with D unresolved. Sample: PBMCs. The CDR3 coding sequence is TGTGCCAGCAGCTTGTACGAGGCTACTCGAAGCAATCAGCCCCAGCATTTT. This encodes CASSLYEATRSNQPQHF.